This TCR beta chain was profiled in a study of T-cell reconstitution after alpha-beta-depleted transplantation in children. Unique molecular identifiers were incorporated during preparation of the TCRbeta library. Each CDR3 protein is one row after TCRdb ran MiXCR on the PCR reads. In the table there are roughly 300,000 distinct CDR3 sequences, 10% of which are singletons. V lost 6 bases, J lost 1 base, and 13 bases lay in between. The germline V gene encodes CDR1 DFQATT and CDR2 SNEGSKA (reference sequence). CDR3 length: 14 amino acids. The source material was PBMCs from the stem cell graft donor, sampled from the stem cell graft. This receptor was obtained from a human donor who donated a stem cell graft to a child with acute lymphoblastic leukemia. This sequence joins TRBV20-1 and TRBJ1-5, with D hard to call. The CDR3 nucleotides are TGCAGTGCGAGCGAGGGAAGCAGCAATCAGCCCCAGCATTTT. Residues: CSASEGSSNQPQHF.